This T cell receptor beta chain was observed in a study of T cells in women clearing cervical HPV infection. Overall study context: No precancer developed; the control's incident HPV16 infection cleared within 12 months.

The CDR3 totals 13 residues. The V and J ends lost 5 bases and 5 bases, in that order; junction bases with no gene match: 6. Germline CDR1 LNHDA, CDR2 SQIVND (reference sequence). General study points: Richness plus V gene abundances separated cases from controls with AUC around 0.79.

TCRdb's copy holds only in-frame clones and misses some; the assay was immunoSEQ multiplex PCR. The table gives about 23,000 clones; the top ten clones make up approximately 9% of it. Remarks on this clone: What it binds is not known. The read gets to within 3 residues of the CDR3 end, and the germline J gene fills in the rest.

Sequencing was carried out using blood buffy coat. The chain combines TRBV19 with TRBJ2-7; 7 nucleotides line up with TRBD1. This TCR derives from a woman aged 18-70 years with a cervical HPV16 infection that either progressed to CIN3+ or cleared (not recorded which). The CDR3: CASSVTGINEQYF. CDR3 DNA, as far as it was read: TGTGCCAGTAGTGTGACAGGGATTAACGAG.